The 21 T cell receptor beta chains reported below all come from one sample, sequenced in a study of blood T cell repertoires in COVID-19 (dated by TCRdb to the early 2020s). Library creation used the immunoSEQ multiplex PCR assay. Sourced from immuneACCESS, this table was stored by TCRdb with only in-frame sequences that have V and J called. A share of the clones is absent; for the studies checked, an unresolved V gene accounts for under half, and the remainder has no known explanation. The sample table shows about 230,000 clones, and about nine tenths are seen once. The top ten hold 2.5% to 3.5% of the sample. Specimen: PBMCs or T cells enriched from blood (not recorded which). These receptors all come from a woman between 45 and 60 years old in a cohort exposed to, infected with or recovered from COVID-19 (not recorded which).

J is TRBJ1-5 and V is TRBV19; the D gene is possibly TRBD1 (5 bases). Germline assignment: CDR1 LNHDA and CDR2 SQIVND (reference sequence). Trimming removed 0 bases at V and 5 bases at J, with 14 bases between. The CDR3 has 16 amino acids. CDR3 protein: CASSIDSGRVDQPQHF. For the CDR3, the DNA is TGTGCCAGTAGTATAGATAGCGGCAGGGTGGATCAGCCCCAGCATTTT.

This chain connects TRBV5-8 to TRBJ1-4, with 7 positions matching TRBD1. This CDR3 contains 13 residues. Germline-derived CDR1 and CDR2 are SGHTS and YDEGEE. Germline trimming cut 4 bases from V and 8 bases from J; bases unmatched to any gene: 5. The CDR3 reads CASSRHRGEKLFF. The CDR3, as DNA: TGTGCCAGCAGCAGACACAGGGGAGAAAAACTGTTTTTT.

The chain links TRBV4-3 to TRBJ1-6; D remains unclear. CDR3 length equals 14 residues. The V end was cut by 3 bases, the J end by 9 bases, with 12 bases between. The germline V gene has CDR1 LGHNA and CDR2 YSLEER. In nucleotides, the CDR3 is TGCGCCAGCAGCCAGGCCCGTAATGGTTCACCCCTCCACTTT. This gives the protein CASSQARNGSPLHF.

The chain links TRBV4-3 to TRBJ1-4; 9 bases align to TRBD1. After removal of 0 bases from V and 8 bases from J, the junction contained 10 bases not matched to a gene. Germline V gives CDR1 LGHNA, CDR2 YSLEER. CDR3 size: 17 residues. This chain's CDR3 is CASSQERGTGYIEKLFF. Here the CDR3 DNA reads TGCGCCAGCAGCCAAGAGCGCGGGACAGGGTATATAGAAAAACTGTTTTTT.

The V gene is TRBV27, the J gene TRBJ1-5, with 8 bases matching TRBD1. In germline, CDR1 is MNHEY, CDR2 SMNVEV (reference sequence). The CDR3 is made up of 13 amino acids. With V trimmed by 4 bases and J by 7 bases, 3 bases remained unmatched. The CDR3 is CASSWTGNQPQHF. As DNA, the CDR3 is TGTGCCAGCAGTTGGACAGGGAACCAGCCCCAGCATTTT.

This clone has a single count. V is TRBV18 and J is TRBJ2-7, with TRBD2 identical over 9 bases. There are 15 residues in the CDR3. Germline V gene lookup returns CDR1 KGHSH and CDR2 LQKENI. The V gene end was trimmed by 6 bases and the J gene end by 1 base; junction bases not matched to a gene: 7. CDR3 sequence reads: CASSPGTSRSYEQYF. The CDR3 nucleotides are TGTGCCAGCTCCCCAGGGACTAGCAGGTCCTACGAGCAGTACTTC.

The chain recombines TRBV4-2 with TRBJ2-1, with 15 bases identical to TRBD2. The germline gives CDR1 LGHNA, CDR2 YNFKEQ. The J segment lost 5 bases and the V segment lost 2 bases, leaving 1 base of the junction unmatched. The CDR3 is made up of 16 amino acids. The CDR3 sequence is CASSQRTSGGDNEQFF. DNA of the CDR3: TGTGCCAGCAGCCAACGGACTAGCGGGGGGGACAATGAGCAGTTCTTC.

In DNA form, the CDR3 reads TGTGCCAGCAGTGAAGTATCCAGGGTAAATTACGAGCAGTACTTC. This translates into CASSEVSRVNYEQYF. The chain uses TRBV6-1 and TRBJ2-7; D might be TRBD1 (5 bases). V lost 1 base and J 4 bases, leaving 14 bases between the germline ends. Germline V lookup: CDR1 MNHNS, CDR2 SASEGT. The CDR3 sequence is 15 residues long.

The chain joins TRBV5-4 to TRBJ1-6; 8 bases agree with TRBD1. CDR3 length equals 14 residues. Germline loops: CDR1 SGHNT, CDR2 YYREEE (reference sequence). V shed 4 bases, J shed 8 bases, and the junction held 5 bases outside the gene matches. The CDR3 DNA reads TGTGCCAGCAGCCAGGACAGGGAATATTCACCCCTCCACTTT. Its translation is CASSQDREYSPLHF.

This chain uses TRBV10-1 with TRBJ2-3; possible D gene TRBD2, 5 bases. This CDR3 has 16 residues. The germline gives CDR1 WNHNN, CDR2 SYGVQD (reference sequence). The V end lost 0 bases, the J end lost 2 bases, and 12 bases lay between the germline ends. The CDR3 coding sequence is TGCGCCAGCAGTGAGTCGGCGAGGGAATTCACAGATACGCAGTATTTT. This encodes CASSESAREFTDTQYF.

This clone was observed a few times. The genes are TRBV4-2 and TRBJ1-1; D is possibly TRBD1 (5 bases). The CDR3 is 14 amino acids. V was clipped by 0 bases and J by 6 bases, with 11 bases between them. Looked up from germline, CDR1 is LGHNA and CDR2 is YNFKEQ. The CDR3 here is CASSQDMGRSEAFF. The CDR3 nucleotides are TGTGCCAGCAGCCAAGATATGGGGCGGTCTGAAGCTTTCTTT.

This rearrangement joins TRBV21-1 to TRBJ2-1; TRBD2, the table's D call, lacks a check against the DNA. TRBV21-1 is reported as a pseudogene. This CDR3 spans 17 amino acids. CDR3 bases: TGTGCCAGCAGCAAAGCGTGGACTAGCGGGGGGCGGAATGAGCAGTTCTTC. Its translation is CASSKAWTSGGRNEQFF.

CDR3 loop: CASSVERGGLPDTQYF. The CDR3 nucleotides read TGTGCCAGCAGCGTAGAACGGGGGGGTCTGCCAGATACGCAGTATTTT. The chain joins TRBV9 to TRBJ2-3, with 8 positions matching TRBD2. In germline, CDR1 is SGDLS, CDR2 YYNGEE. Trimming at V came to 0 bases and at J to 4 bases, leaving 7 bases not matched to a gene. There are 16 residues in the CDR3.

The gene calls are TRBV4-3 and TRBJ2-5, with 13 bases matching TRBD2. Germline V CDR1 and CDR2: LGHNA, YSLEER. Germline trimming cut 4 bases from V and 3 bases from J; bases unmatched to any gene: 8. The CDR3 contains 17 residues. Here the CDR3 reads CASSRTTGTSGEETQYF. The CDR3, as DNA: TGCGCCAGCAGCCGAACTACCGGGACTAGCGGGGAAGAGACCCAGTACTTC.

The chain carries TRBV6-5 and TRBJ1-5, with 9 bases identical to TRBD1. This CDR3 contains 13 residues. Per the germline V gene, CDR1 is MNHEY and CDR2 is SVGAGI. V was clipped by 6 bases and J by 9 bases; unmatched bases: 6. CDR3 in amino acids: CASRSTGGSPQHF. CDR3 nucleotides: TGTGCCAGCAGGTCGACAGGGGGATCGCCCCAGCATTTT.

The chain couples TRBV7-9 to TRBJ1-2, with 8 bases identical to TRBD1. CDR3 length: 15 residues. The J segment lost 4 bases and the V segment lost 4 bases, leaving 8 bases of the junction unmatched. Germline values: CDR1 SEHNR, CDR2 FQNEAQ (reference sequence). The chain's CDR3 is CASSSTGTGSYGYTF. The CDR3 nucleotides read TGTGCCAGCAGCTCTACCGGGACAGGTTCCTATGGCTACACCTTC.

V is TRBV29-1 and J is TRBJ1-1; D call uncertain. V shed 4 bases and J shed 3 bases, with 9 bases lying between them. This CDR3 is 12 amino acids long. The germline V gene encodes CDR1 SQVTM and CDR2 ANQGSEA. The CDR3 loop reads CSVGAYDTEAFF. The CDR3 bases are TGCAGCGTTGGAGCGTACGACACTGAAGCTTTCTTT.

This sequence joins TRBV7-8 and TRBJ1-3; a weak D match, TRBD1 (5 bases). This CDR3 region has 14 residues. With 1 base removed from V and 6 bases from J, the gap between germline ends came to 10 bases. Germline loops: CDR1 SGHVS, CDR2 FQNEAQ. Here the CDR3 reads CASSLVVGENTIYF. The CDR3 DNA reads TGTGCCAGCAGCTTAGTTGTAGGGGAAAACACCATATATTTT.

The gene calls are TRBV7-8 and TRBJ2-1; 8 bases agree with TRBD2. This CDR3 has 16 amino acids. V gave up 1 base and J gave up 6 bases; unmatched junction bases: 8. In germline, CDR1 is SGHVS, CDR2 FQNEAQ. DNA of the CDR3: TGTGCCAGCAGCTTAGTCCCGGGGGGGTTCGGCAATGAGCAGTTCTTC. Protein product: CASSLVPGGFGNEQFF.

The V call is TRBV9, the J call TRBJ1-2; D unresolved. V lost 4 bases and J 0 bases, leaving 7 bases between the germline ends. The germline V gene has CDR1 SGDLS and CDR2 YYNGEE. The CDR3 is made up of 13 amino acids. The CDR3 protein is CASSREANYGYTF. CDR3 nucleotides: TGTGCCAGCAGCCGAGAAGCTAACTATGGCTACACCTTC.

The chain uses TRBV6-4 and TRBJ1-5, with TRBD1 matching 9 bases. There are 17 residues in the CDR3. The V gene's germline CDR1 is MRHNA and CDR2 SNTAGT. V gave up 10 bases and J gave up 2 bases; unmatched junction bases: 15. This chain's CDR3 is CATLTGTGPLCNQPQHF. In DNA, the CDR3 is TGTGCCACCTTAACCGGGACAGGGCCCCTCTGCAATCAGCCCCAGCATTTT.